Listed below are T cell receptor beta chains from one sample, sequenced in a study of T cell repertoires in cytomegalovirus infection. TCRdb fed the reads into MiXCR, producing one record per CDR3 protein. The data show about 310,000 distinct CDR3 sequences, with 20% to 30% seen just once and 10% to 15% held by the top ten. These receptors are not linked to any known antigen. Sequencing was performed on cultured PBMCs, taken from culture after CMV antigen stimulation. All receptors come from a human donor in good health (CMV status not recorded). Some clones in this sample may be carry-over from other donors' samples. Each CDR3 is given with its conserved first and last residue. A D gene is named only where the DNA matches it firmly. Clone size is shown for a subset of rows, as once, few, many or a class of expanded clone.

cdr3_nt | cdr3_aa | j_call | clone_size | d_call | v_call
TGTGCCAGCAGCTTGCCTACTAGCGGCTACAATGAGCAGTTCTTC | CASSLPTSGYNEQFF | TRBJ2-1 | NA | TRBD2 | TRBV7-9
TGCAGTGCCATTACGACAGGGGGGTACGAGCAGTACTTC | CSAITTGGYEQYF | TRBJ2-7 | few | TRBD1 | TRBV20-1
TGTGCCAGCAGCTTAGTGGGACCGGGACTAGGCCGCGAGACCCAGTACTTC | CASSLVGPGLGRETQYF | TRBJ2-5 | NA | TRBD2 | TRBV7-2
TGTGCCAGCAGTGGGGGGACAGGGGTATCCGAGCAGTACTTC | CASSGGTGVSEQYF | TRBJ2-7 | once | TRBD1 | TRBV2
TGTGCCAGCAGCGCGGATCACAGGGGTGGCCAGCCCCAGCATTTT | CASSADHRGGQPQHF | TRBJ1-5 | few | TRBD1 | TRBV9
TGTGCCAGCAGCTTAGATGAGGGGTCGTATGGCTACACCTTC | CASSLDEGSYGYTF | TRBJ1-2 | few | NA | TRBV7-2
TGTGCCAGCAGCATAAGGGGCCGGCCTAGCGGGGACCCTACTGGGGCCAACGTCCTGACTTTC | CASSIRGRPSGDPTGANVLTF | TRBJ2-6 | NA | TRBD2 | TRBV9
TGTGCCAGCAGCTATCCCCAAGGGAGGGTCTACGAGCAGTACTTC | CASSYPQGRVYEQYF | TRBJ2-7 | many | TRBD2 | TRBV7-2
TGTGCCAGCAGCTCGAATCTAGCCAAAAACATTCAGTACTTC | CASSSNLAKNIQYF | TRBJ2-4 | many | NA | TRBV7-2
TGTGCCAGCAGTGCGGCTCGAACAGATACGCAGTATTTT | CASSAARTDTQYF | TRBJ2-3 | NA | NA | TRBV25-1
TGCAGTGCCGGGCAGGGGACTCAGCCCCAGCATTTT | CSAGQGTQPQHF | TRBJ1-5 | few | NA | TRBV20-1
TGTGCCAGCAGCGGTGGGACAGGGGGCACCGGGGAGCTGTTTTTT | CASSGGTGGTGELFF | TRBJ2-2 | NA | TRBD1 | TRBV7-6
TGTGCCAGCAGCTCGGGACTAGCGGGAGGATGGGACGAGCAGTACTTC | CASSSGLAGGWDEQYF | TRBJ2-7 | many | TRBD2 | TRBV7-2
TGCAGTGCCACAATCCCATGGGGAGGGGCCTACAATGAGCAGTTCTTC | CSATIPWGGAYNEQFF | TRBJ2-1 | NA | TRBD2 | TRBV20-1
TGTGCCAGCAGCCAACCTTCGACAGGGTTTCTGGAAAAACTGTTTTTT | CASSQPSTGFLEKLFF | TRBJ1-4 | NA | TRBD1 | TRBV3-1
TGTGCCAGCGGTCAGGGGGCGTTGGAGACCCAGTACTTC | CASGQGALETQYF | TRBJ2-5 | many | TRBD1 | TRBV7-2
TGTGCCAGCAGCCCAGCCGCTGACAGGGCGAACACTGAAGCTTTCTTT | CASSPAADRANTEAFF | TRBJ1-1 | many | TRBD1 | TRBV7-2
TGTGCCAGTTTGGGCAGGGGCAATCAGCCCCAGCATTTT | CASLGRGNQPQHF | TRBJ1-5 | few | NA | TRBV19
TGTGCCAGCAGTAGAAGAGGCCCCGGAGGGGAGACCCAGTACTTC | CASSRRGPGGETQYF | TRBJ2-5 | NA | NA | TRBV12-3/TRBV12-4
TGCAGTGCCGAGACAGGGGGACCCAGCACAGATACGCAGTATTTT | CSAETGGPSTDTQYF | TRBJ2-3 | NA | TRBD1 | TRBV20-1
TGTGCCAGCTCACTAAAGGTGAACAATGAGCAGTTCTTC | CASSLKVNNEQFF | TRBJ2-1 | NA | NA | TRBV18
TGTGCCAGCGGCTGGGGGAGTGGCTACGAGCAGTACTTC | CASGWGSGYEQYF | TRBJ2-7 | NA | NA | TRBV11-1
TGCGCCAGCAGCCAAGATGGGCGGGCCACAGATACGCAGTATTTT | CASSQDGRATDTQYF | TRBJ2-3 | NA | NA | TRBV4-3
TGTGCCAGCAGCACGCCCGGGACAGGGTCTGGACTAGCGCGAACCAATGAGCAGTTCTTC | CASSTPGTGSGLARTNEQFF | TRBJ2-1 | few | NA | TRBV11-3
TGTGCCAGCAGCTACTTCAGCGGAGAACTTAATTCACCCCTCCACTTT | CASSYFSGELNSPLHF | TRBJ1-6 | few | NA | TRBV6-2/TRBV6-3
TGTGCCAGCAGCTTAACTAGCGGGAGTTGGACAGATACGCAGTATTTT | CASSLTSGSWTDTQYF | TRBJ2-3 | NA | TRBD2 | TRBV7-9
TGTGCCAGCAGCCCAGGAGGGGGTCCATCAAATACGCAGTATTTT | CASSPGGGPSNTQYF | TRBJ2-3 | NA | NA | TRBV7-6
TGTGCCAGCGGGGGAACAGGGCGGATTAATGAAAAACTGTTTTTT | CASGGTGRINEKLFF | TRBJ1-4 | few | NA | TRBV28
TGCAGTGCGAGCAGACTAGCGGGAGTTCGTGGCCGGTCAGATACGCAGTATTTT | CSASRLAGVRGRSDTQYF | TRBJ2-3 | NA | TRBD2 | TRBV20-1
TGTGCCAGCAGCCCTCGCTCTGGGACTAGCGGGAGGCCCGGCTACAATGAGCAGTTCTTC | CASSPRSGTSGRPGYNEQFF | TRBJ2-1 | NA | TRBD2 | TRBV7-6
TGCAGCGCCATGAACACTGAAGCTTTCTTT | CSAMNTEAFF | TRBJ1-1 | many | NA | TRBV29-1
TGTGCCAGCAGCCCCAAACCAGGAGCCTCACGCAATGAGCAGTTCTTC | CASSPKPGASRNEQFF | TRBJ2-1 | NA | NA | TRBV11-1
TGTGCCAGCAGATTCGCGGTGGAGCAGTTCTTC | CASRFAVEQFF | TRBJ2-1 | many | NA | TRBV7-2
TGTGCCAGCACCAATACAACAATCATGGCGGCCTGGGGGATCTACAATGAGCAGTTCTTC | CASTNTTIMAAWGIYNEQFF | TRBJ2-1 | few | NA | TRBV6-2/TRBV6-3
TGTGCTAGTGGTTTGGTACGTGGCTCACCCTACAATGAGCAGTTCTTC | CASGLVRGSPYNEQFF | TRBJ2-1 | many | NA | TRBV12-5
TGTGCCAGCAGTACACTAAGAGAGACCCAGTACTTC | CASSTLRETQYF | TRBJ2-5 | NA | NA | TRBV6-6
TGTGCCAGCAGTGCCCAAGGACTCCGCGAGCAGTTCTTC | CASSAQGLREQFF | TRBJ2-1 | few | NA | TRBV6-1
TGTGCCACCAGTGATTTCCCTAGCGGGAAGGCAGATACGCAGTATTTT | CATSDFPSGKADTQYF | TRBJ2-3 | many | TRBD2 | TRBV24-1
TGCAGTGCACGGGGGGGAAACACTGAAGCTTTCTTT | CSARGGNTEAFF | TRBJ1-1 | NA | NA | TRBV20-1
TGTGCCAGCAGCCGCGGTGTAGGTCAGCCCCAGCATTTT | CASSRGVGQPQHF | TRBJ1-5 | few | NA | TRBV7-2
TGTGCCAGCAGCGCCCGGGACACAATTGCCAATGAGCAGTTCTTC | CASSARDTIANEQFF | TRBJ2-1 | many | NA | TRBV7-2